This T cell receptor beta chain was sequenced during a study of cytomegalovirus exposure and HLA in healthy donors. Donors had nominal health at sampling but likely had unrecorded immune exposures. The primer mix had 60 Vbeta and 13 Jbeta primers. In the authors' workflow: A later analysis counted some 87 million unique TCR beta chains, around 11 million shared. Clones were read by immunoSEQ multiplex PCR, and TCRdb kept only the in-frame ones, dropping some. V, J and clone size derive from that table, while D and trimming were established from the DNA sequence. The sample lists roughly 150,000 clones, roughly 80% occurring once. Whole-study results and caveats: Earlier analysis looked at TCR beta V segments, and most were productive about 90% or about 30% of the time.

With regard to this clone: As yet, its antigen is unknown.

This CDR3 spans 16 amino acids. Germline V gene data show CDR1 as SGHTA and CDR2 as FQGNSA. V was cut by 2 bases and J by 0 bases, with 14 bases left in between. The sequence was obtained from a male donor in good health and CMV-seronegative. This chain joins TRBV7-2 and TRBJ2-7; D call uncertain. Material: PBMCs. The CDR3: CASSLPVTSDSYEQYF. As DNA, the CDR3 is TGTGCCAGCAGCTTACCGGTCACTTCCGACTCCTACGAGCAGTACTTC.